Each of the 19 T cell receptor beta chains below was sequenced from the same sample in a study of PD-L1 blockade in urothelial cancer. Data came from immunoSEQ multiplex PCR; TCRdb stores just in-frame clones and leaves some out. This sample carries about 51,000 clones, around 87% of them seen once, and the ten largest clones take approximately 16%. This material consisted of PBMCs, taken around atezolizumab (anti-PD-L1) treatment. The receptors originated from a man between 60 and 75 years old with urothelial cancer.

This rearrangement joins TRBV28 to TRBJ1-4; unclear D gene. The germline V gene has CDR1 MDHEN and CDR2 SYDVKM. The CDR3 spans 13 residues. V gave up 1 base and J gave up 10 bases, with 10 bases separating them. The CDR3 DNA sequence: TGTGCCAGCAGTTTATCCCAGGATCTAAAACTGTTTTTT. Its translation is CASSLSQDLKLFF.

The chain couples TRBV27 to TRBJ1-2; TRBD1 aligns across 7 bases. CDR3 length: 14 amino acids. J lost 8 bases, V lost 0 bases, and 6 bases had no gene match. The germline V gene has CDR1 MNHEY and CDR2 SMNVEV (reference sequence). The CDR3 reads CASSLSVIQGGYTF. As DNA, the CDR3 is TGTGCCAGCAGTTTATCGGTAATACAGGGGGGCTACACCTTC.

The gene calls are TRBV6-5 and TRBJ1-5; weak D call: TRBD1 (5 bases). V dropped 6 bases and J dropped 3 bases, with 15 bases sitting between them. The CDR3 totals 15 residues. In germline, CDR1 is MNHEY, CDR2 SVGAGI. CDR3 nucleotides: TGTGCCAGCAGCTACCAGGGACTCCCCAATCAGCCCCAGCATTTT. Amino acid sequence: CASSYQGLPNQPQHF.

The CDR3: CASSRKPGTYIQTSTDTQYF. CDR3 nucleotide sequence: TGTGCCAGCAGCAGAAAACCCGGGACTTATATCCAGACTAGCACAGATACGCAGTATTTT. This chain uses TRBV7-8 with TRBJ2-3; possibly TRBD2 for D (6 bases). The V end was cut by 5 bases, the J end by 0 bases, with 27 bases between. In germline, CDR1 is SGHVS, CDR2 FQNEAQ. The CDR3 extends over 20 amino acids.

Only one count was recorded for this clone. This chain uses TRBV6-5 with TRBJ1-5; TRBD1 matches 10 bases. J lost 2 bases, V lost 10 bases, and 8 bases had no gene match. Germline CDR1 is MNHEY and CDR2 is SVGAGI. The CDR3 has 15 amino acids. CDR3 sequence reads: CANPDRGPGNQPQHF. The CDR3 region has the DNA TGTGCCAACCCCGACAGGGGGCCGGGCAATCAGCCCCAGCATTTT.

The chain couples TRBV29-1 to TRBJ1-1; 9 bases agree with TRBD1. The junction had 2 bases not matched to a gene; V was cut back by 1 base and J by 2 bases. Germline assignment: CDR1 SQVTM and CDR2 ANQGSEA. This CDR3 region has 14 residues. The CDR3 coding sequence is TGCAGCGTTGAAGGGGACAGGGATAACACTGAAGCTTTCTTT. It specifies CSVEGDRDNTEAFF.

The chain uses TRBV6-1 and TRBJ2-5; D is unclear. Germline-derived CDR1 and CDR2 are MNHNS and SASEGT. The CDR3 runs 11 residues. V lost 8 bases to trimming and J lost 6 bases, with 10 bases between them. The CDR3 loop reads CASGREKTQYF. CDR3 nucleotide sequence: TGTGCCAGCGGGCGCGAAAAGACCCAGTACTTC.

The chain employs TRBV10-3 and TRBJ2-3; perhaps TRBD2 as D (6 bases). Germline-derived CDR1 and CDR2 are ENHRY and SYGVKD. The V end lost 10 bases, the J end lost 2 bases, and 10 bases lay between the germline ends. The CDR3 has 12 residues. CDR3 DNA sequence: TGTGCCACACGGGGGAACACAGATACGCAGTATTTT. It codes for CATRGNTDTQYF.

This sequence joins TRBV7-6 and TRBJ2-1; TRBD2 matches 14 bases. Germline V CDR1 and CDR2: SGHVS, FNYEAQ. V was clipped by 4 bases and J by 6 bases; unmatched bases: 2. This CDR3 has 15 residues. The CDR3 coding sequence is TGTGCCAGCAGCTCGGGACTAGCGGGAGTCAATGAGCAGTTCTTC. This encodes CASSSGLAGVNEQFF.

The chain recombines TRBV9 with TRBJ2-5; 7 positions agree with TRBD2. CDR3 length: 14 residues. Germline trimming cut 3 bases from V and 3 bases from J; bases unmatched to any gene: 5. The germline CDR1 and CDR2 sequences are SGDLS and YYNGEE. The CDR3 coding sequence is TGTGCCAGCAGCGGGCACGGGGGGAAAGAGACCCAGTACTTC. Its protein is CASSGHGGKETQYF.

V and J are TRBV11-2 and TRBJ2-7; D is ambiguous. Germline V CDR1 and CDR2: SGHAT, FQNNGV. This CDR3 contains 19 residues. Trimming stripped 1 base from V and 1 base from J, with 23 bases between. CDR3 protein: CASSLVLACLQIFSYEQYF. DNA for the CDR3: TGTGCCAGCAGCTTAGTTCTGGCGTGTTTACAGATTTTTTCCTACGAGCAGTACTTC.

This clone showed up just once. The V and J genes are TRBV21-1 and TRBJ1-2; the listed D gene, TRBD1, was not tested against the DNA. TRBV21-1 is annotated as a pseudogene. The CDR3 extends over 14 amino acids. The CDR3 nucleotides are TGTGCCAGCAGCTCCCGGGACAGGGTCAATGGCTACACCTTC. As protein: CASSSRDRVNGYTF.

The CDR3 DNA sequence: TGTGCCACCACCGGGACAGGGGTTTTTTCCGGGGAGCTGTTTTTT. This gives the protein CATTGTGVFSGELFF. This chain joins TRBV19 and TRBJ2-2, with 10 bases aligning to TRBD1. Looked up from germline, CDR1 is LNHDA and CDR2 is SQIVND (reference sequence). Trimming at V came to 10 bases and at J to 6 bases, leaving 11 bases not matched to a gene. This CDR3 contains 15 residues.

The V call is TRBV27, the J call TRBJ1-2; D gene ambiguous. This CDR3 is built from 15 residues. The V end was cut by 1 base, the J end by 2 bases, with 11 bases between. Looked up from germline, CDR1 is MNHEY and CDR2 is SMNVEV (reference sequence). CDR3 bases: TGTGCCAGCAGTTTATGGGGAGCCCTAAACTATGGCTACACCTTC. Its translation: CASSLWGALNYGYTF.

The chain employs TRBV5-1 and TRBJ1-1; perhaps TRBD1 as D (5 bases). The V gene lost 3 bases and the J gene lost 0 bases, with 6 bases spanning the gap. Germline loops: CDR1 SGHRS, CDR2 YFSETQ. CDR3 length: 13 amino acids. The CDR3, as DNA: TGCGCCAGCAGCTCGGGGGTGAACACTGAAGCTTTCTTT. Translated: CASSSGVNTEAFF. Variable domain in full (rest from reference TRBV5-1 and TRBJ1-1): KAGVTQTPRYLIKTRGQQVTLSCSPISGHRSVSWYQQTPGQGLQFLFEYFSETQRNKGNFPGRFSGRQFSNSRSEMNVSTLELGDSALYLCASSSGVNTEAFFGQGTRLTVV.

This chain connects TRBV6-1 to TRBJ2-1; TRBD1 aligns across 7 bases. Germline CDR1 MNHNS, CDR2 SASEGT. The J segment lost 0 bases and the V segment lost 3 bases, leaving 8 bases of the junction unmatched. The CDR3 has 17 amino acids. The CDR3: CASSDNRQGYSYNEQFF. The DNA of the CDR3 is TGTGCCAGCAGTGATAACCGACAGGGTTACTCCTACAATGAGCAGTTCTTC.

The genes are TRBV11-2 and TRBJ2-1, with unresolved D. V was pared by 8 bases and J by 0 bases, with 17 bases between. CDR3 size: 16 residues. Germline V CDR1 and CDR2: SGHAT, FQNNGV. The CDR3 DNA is TGTGCCAGCCAAGCTTCCCCGCGGAGCTCCTACAATGAGCAGTTCTTC. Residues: CASQASPRSSYNEQFF.

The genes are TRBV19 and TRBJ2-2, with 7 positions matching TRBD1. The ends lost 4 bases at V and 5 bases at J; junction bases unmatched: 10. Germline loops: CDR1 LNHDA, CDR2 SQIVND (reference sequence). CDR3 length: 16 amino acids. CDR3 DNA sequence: TGTGCCAGTAGTAGGGCCAGGACAGGAGTTACCGGGGAGCTGTTTTTT. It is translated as CASSRARTGVTGELFF.

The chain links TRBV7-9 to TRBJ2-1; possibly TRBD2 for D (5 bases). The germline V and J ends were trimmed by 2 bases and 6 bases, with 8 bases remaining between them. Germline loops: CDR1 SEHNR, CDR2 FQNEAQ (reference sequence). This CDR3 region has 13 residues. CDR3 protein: CASSLWTVNEQFF. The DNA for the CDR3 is TGTGCCAGCAGCTTATGGACTGTCAATGAGCAGTTCTTC.